What follows are 10 T cell receptor beta chains derived from one specimen sequenced in a study of human CD8 memory T cell subsets. Sequencing libraries of TCR beta were made by UMI-labeled 5' RACE. Using the 5' RACE reads, TCRdb records one entry per CDR3 protein without DNA. Found here are around 4,300 distinct CDR3 sequences; the top ten clones hold about 34%. Input material: CD8+ effector memory T cells (TEM) sorted from PBMCs. Subset given: effector memory CD8 T cells, CCR7- CD45RO+ CD95+. The receptors stem from a human donor in good health.

V gene TRBV20-1 combines with J gene TRBJ2-1; TCRdb designates TRBD2, a call that cannot be tested without DNA. CDR1 is DFQATT and CDR2 is SNEGSKA in the germline V gene (reference sequence). The CDR3 length is 15 residues. The CDR3 loop is CSARDPAGGYNEQFF.

This clonotype is labeled medium-sized based on frequency. The chain joins TRBV20-1 to TRBJ2-7. This CDR3 contains 11 residues. CDR1 is DFQATT and CDR2 is SNEGSKA in the germline V gene (reference sequence). CDR3 amino acids: CSAHDGYEQYF.

V gene TRBV5-5 combines with J gene TRBJ2-3; the TRBD1 assignment by TCRdb is unverifiable without DNA. Germline CDR1 reads SGHKS; CDR2 reads YYEKEE (reference sequence). The CDR3 length is 16 residues. The CDR3 here is CASSLADRGRADTQYF.

The V and J genes are TRBV18 and TRBJ1-4; TCRdb indicates TRBD1, and absent DNA this call remains unverified. The CDR3 contains 15 residues. Per germline, CDR1 KGHSH and CDR2 LQKENI. CDR3 loop: CASSPSRQGRKKLFF.

CDR3 loop: CASSDSSRAYEQYF. V gene TRBV21-1 combines with J gene TRBJ2-7; the D call of TRBD2 rests on TCRdb alone, since no DNA is present to check it. TRBV21-1 is termed a pseudogene. The CDR3 spans 14 residues.

This chain joins TRBV6-2 or TRBV6-3 and TRBJ2-2; TCRdb's assignment of TRBD2 cannot be checked, as there is no DNA. This CDR3 region has 15 residues. Germline lookup yields CDR1 MNHEY and CDR2 SVGEGT. This CDR3 is CASSTGAYSTGELFF.

This chain links TRBV4-3 with TRBJ2-4; TCRdb reports TRBD1, a call that lacks DNA to check it against. This CDR3 contains 16 residues. Germline CDR1 LGHNA, CDR2 YSLEER. CDR3 amino acids: CASSQDLGSGADIQYF.

This CDR3 reads CSARVAGDGSPLHF. V usage is TRBV20-1 and J usage is TRBJ1-6; there is no DNA to check the TCRdb D call of TRBD1. Germline-derived CDR1 and CDR2 are DFQATT and SNEGSKA (reference sequence). The CDR3 runs 14 residues.

This chain connects TRBV28 to TRBJ2-3; TCRdb selects TRBD1, and the lack of DNA leaves this call unchecked. The CDR3 loop spans 16 amino acids. CDR1 is MDHEN and CDR2 is SYDVKM in the germline V gene. Here the CDR3 reads CASTPGTGASTDTQYF. Together with reference TRBV28 and TRBJ2-3, the CDR3 gives the full variable domain: DVKVTQSSRYLVKRTGEKVFLECVQDMDHENMFWYRQDPGLGLRLIYFSYDVKMKEKGDIPEGYSVSREKKERFSLILESASTNQTSMYLCASTPGTGASTDTQYFGPGTRLTVL.

This clonotype is large by frequency. CDR3 sequence reads: CSVQLAEYNEQFF. V is TRBV29-1 and J is TRBJ2-1; lacking DNA, the TRBD2 call made by TCRdb goes unchecked. CDR1 and CDR2 from the germline V gene are SQVTM and ANQGSEA. The CDR3 runs 13 residues.